This T cell receptor (beta chain) stems from a study of blood T cell repertoires in COVID-19. Clones were read by immunoSEQ multiplex PCR, and TCRdb kept only the in-frame ones, dropping some. The sample includes some 240,000 clones, around 90% of them seen just once. This CDR3 comprises 14 residues. The V and J ends lost 1 base and 4 bases respectively, with 9 bases between them. The germline CDR1 and CDR2 sequences are SGHKS and YYEKEE (reference sequence). The V and J genes are TRBV5-5 and TRBJ1-3; no reliable D call. The clonotype originates from a man aged 55-75 years who had recovered from COVID-19. Sequenced: peripheral blood. The CDR3 bases are TGTGCCAGCAGCTTGCGCCAAGCGGGAAACACCATATATTTT. Amino acid sequence: CASSLRQAGNTIYF.